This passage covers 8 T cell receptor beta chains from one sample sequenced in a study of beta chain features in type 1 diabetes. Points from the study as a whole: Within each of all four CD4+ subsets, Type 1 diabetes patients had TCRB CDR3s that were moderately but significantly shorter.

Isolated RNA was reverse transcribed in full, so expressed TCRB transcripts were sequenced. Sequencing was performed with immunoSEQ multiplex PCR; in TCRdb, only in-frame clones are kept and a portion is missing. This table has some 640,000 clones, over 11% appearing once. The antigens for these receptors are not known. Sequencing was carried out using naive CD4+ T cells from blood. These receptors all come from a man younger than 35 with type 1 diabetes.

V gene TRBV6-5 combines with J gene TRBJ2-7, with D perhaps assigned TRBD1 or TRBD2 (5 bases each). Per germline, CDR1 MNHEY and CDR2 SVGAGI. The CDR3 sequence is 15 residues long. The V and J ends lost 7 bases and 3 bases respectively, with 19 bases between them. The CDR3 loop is CASMTRDQGYYEQYF. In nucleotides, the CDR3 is TGTGCCAGCATGACCCGGGACCAGGGCTACTACGAGCAGTACTTC.

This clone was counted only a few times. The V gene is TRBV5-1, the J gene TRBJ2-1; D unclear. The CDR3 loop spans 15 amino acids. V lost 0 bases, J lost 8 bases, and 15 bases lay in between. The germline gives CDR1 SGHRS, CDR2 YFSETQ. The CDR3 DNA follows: TGCGCCAGCAGCTTGGGTATAGGGCCTCGACATGAGCAGTTCTTC. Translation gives CASSLGIGPRHEQFF.

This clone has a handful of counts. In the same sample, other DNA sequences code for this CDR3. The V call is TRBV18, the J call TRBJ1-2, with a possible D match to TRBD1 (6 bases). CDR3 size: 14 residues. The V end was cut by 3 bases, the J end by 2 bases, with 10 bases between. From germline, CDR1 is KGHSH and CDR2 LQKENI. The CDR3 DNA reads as TGTGCCAGCTCACCTGAGACAGGAAACTATGGCTACACCTTC. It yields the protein CASSPETGNYGYTF.

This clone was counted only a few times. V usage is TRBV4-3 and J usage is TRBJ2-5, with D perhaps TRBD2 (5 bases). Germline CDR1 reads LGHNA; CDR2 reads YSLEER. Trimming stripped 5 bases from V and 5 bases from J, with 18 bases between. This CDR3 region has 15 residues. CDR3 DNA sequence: TGCGCCAGCAGCTACGGGCTTAATGGCGGGGAGACCCAGTACTTC. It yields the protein CASSYGLNGGETQYF.

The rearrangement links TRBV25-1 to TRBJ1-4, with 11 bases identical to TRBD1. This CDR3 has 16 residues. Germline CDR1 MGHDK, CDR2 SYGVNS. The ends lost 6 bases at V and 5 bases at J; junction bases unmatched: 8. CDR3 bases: TGTGCCAGCAGCTCACTCGGACAGGGGGCGAATGAAAAACTGTTTTTT. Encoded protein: CASSSLGQGANEKLFF.

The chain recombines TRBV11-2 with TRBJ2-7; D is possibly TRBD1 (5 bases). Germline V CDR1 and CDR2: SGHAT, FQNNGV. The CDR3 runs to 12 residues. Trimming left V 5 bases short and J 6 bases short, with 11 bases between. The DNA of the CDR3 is TGTGCCAGCAGCCCTAATAGGGGCGAGCAGTACTTC. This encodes CASSPNRGEQYF.

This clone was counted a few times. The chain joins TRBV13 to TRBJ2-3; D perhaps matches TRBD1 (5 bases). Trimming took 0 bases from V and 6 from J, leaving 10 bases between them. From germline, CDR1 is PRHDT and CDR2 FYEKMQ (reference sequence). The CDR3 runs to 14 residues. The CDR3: CASSLGGDGDTQYF. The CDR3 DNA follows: TGTGCCAGCAGCTTAGGAGGGGATGGGGATACGCAGTATTTT.

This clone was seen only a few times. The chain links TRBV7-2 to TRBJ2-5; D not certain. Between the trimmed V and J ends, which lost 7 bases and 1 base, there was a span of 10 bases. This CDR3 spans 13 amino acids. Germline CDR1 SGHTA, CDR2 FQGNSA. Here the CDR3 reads CASIVYTQETQYF. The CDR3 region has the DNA TGTGCCAGCATTGTCTATACCCAAGAGACCCAGTACTTC.